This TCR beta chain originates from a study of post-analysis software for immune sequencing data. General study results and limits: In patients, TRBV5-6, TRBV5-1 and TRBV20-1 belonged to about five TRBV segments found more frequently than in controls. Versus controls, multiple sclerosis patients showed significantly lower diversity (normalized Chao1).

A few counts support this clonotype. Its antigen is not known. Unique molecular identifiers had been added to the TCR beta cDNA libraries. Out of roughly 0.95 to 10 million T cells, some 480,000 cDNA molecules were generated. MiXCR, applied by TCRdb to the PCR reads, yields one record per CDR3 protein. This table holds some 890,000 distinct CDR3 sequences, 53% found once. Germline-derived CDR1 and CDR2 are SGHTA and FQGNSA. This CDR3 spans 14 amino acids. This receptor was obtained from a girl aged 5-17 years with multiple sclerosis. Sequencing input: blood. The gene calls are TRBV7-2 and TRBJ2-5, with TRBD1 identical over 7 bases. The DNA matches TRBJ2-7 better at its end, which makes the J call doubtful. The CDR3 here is CASSFPGQTYEQYF. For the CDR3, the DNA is TGTGCCAGCAGCTTCCCGGGACAGACCTACGAGCAGTACTTC.